This record covers a single T cell receptor (beta chain). These data belong to a study of blood T cell repertoires in COVID-19. Whole-study context: Samples came from the United States, Italy and Spain, spanning acute and convalescent COVID-19.

TCRdb's copy holds only in-frame clones and misses some; the assay was immunoSEQ multiplex PCR. The table shows about 280,000 clones, with roughly 80% occurring only once. Living in about 25 US areas, the participants were between roughly 18 and 89 years of age. The CDR3 is 14 residues long. V lost 4 bases and J lost 1; bases outside the gene matches: 3. Germline CDR1 reads SGHTS; CDR2 reads YDEGEE. This chain connects TRBV5-8 to TRBJ2-5; 8 nucleotides line up with TRBD1. Sequenced: PBMCs or T cells enriched from blood (not recorded which). This receptor was obtained from a man between 40 and 49 years old who had been exposed to COVID-19. The CDR3 loop is CASSTGTGQETQYF. The CDR3 DNA reads as TGTGCCAGCAGCACCGGGACAGGCCAAGAGACCCAGTACTTC.